The entry that follows covers one T cell receptor beta chain sequence. Its antigen is currently not known. Qualities for individual bases were not recorded, and no much larger clone is one base off. Per the germline V gene, SNHLY is the CDR1 and FYNNEI is the CDR2. V is pared back by 2 bases and J by 0 bases, with 7 bases lying between the germline termini. Spanning cysteine to phenylalanine, the CDR3 consists of 15 amino acids. Of the read, only the CDR3 DNA is kept; its 45 bases are in frame from base 1. The data are from a study of T cells in Graves' hyperthyroidism and ophthalmopathy (dated by TCRdb to the late 2010s). Regarding the complete study: TCR V-J signatures able to tell the groups apart were searched for in a discovery cohort of about a hundred patients, of whom about 40 had Graves' ophthalmopathy and around 57 had stable Graves' hyperthyroidism. For training and testing, the approximately 92 patients in the discovery cohort were randomly divided in a 7:3 ratio. Once sampling was done, hyperthyroidism patients were given methimazole at a starting dose of 30 mg daily, whereas ophthalmopathy patients were given high-dose intravenous methylprednisolone. Prospective prediction of ophthalmopathy was tested in an independent validation cohort of fewer than 20 hyperthyroidism patients and some 17 patients who later progressed to ophthalmopathy. The paper reports TCR Vbeta CDR3 sequencing of about 140 peripheral blood samples: around 45 ophthalmopathy, roughly 74 hyperthyroidism and around 17 progressor patients. In addition, the study compared T-cell repertoires in thyroid tissue and in blood from several Graves' hyperthyroidism patients.

Any patient with an uncontrolled infection, another autoimmune disease, pregnancy or lactation was excluded. Clinical symptoms, serum thyroxine and TRAb, thyroid ultrasound, and orbital computed tomography formed the basis for the diagnoses. Trizol reagent was used to extract total RNA, and RNA quality was then checked on an Agilent 2100 Bioanalyzer. What the work shows at the level of the full study, not this receptor alone: Sample size was not statistically predetermined, and blinding of investigators to group allocation was not performed. A model built on a 13 V-J signature distinguished ophthalmopathy from stable hyperthyroidism, reaching approximately 89% sensitivity and around 81% specificity in cross-validation and 80%/75% in testing. Most expanded thyroid clonotypes (frequency above 0.001) were also detected in blood, a finding suggesting that blood repertoires may reflect thyroid immune responses. In validation, the model predicted progression to ophthalmopathy with 55% to 71% sensitivity and around 72% specificity, a median of about 6.7 months before onset.

The TCR beta CDR3 regions were amplified from RNA transcripts. For the first round of RT-PCR on the TCR CDR3, the HTBI primer set was used together with the Qiagen OneStep RT-PCR kit. The libraries were constructed in a second round of multiplex PCR and then size-selected and purified. Libraries were sequenced paired-end with 100 bp reads on an Illumina HiSeq2000. The original pipeline was this. Raw data were processed with SOAPnuke, discarding reads with adapters, uncalled bases, mean Phred below 15, or no exact constant-primer or identifier match. High-quality paired reads were merged using COPE v1.2.5, and each unique nucleotide sequence was defined as a clonotype. Clonotypes were aligned to IMGT TRBV, TRBD and TRBJ reference segments using MiTCR v1.1. The analysis was restricted to V-J combinations with a frequency above 0.0001, which together covered 99% to 99.2% of the repertoires. A TCS score was defined as the ratio between F50 (clonal expansion) and ExV (chaos), using BLOSUM62-based TCRdist between CDR3 peptides within each V-J. Welch's t-statistics and random forest reduced around 550 V-J features to about 12, which were used in a naive Bayes classifier (R e1071). The Morisita-Horn index was used to measure how similar the thyroid and blood repertoires were. TCRdb trimmed the raw reads at Q25, called clones with MiXCR and kept productive beta chains. All rows with the same CDR3 protein become a single entry with the most common DNA and genes. The V and J calls here are based on TCRdb, not the publication. The sample table shows more than 550,000 distinct CDR3 sequences, and nearly 45% are seen once. 6.5% to 9% of the sample belongs to the ten largest clones.

The chain uses TRBV2 and TRBJ2-2; the D gene is unclear. The TCR sequence derives from an adult man with Graves' disease, either hyperthyroidism or ophthalmopathy (not recorded which). The sequenced sample was peripheral blood or thyroid tissue (not recorded which). The nucleotides read TGTGCCAGCAGTGAATTTGGAGCGAACACCGGGGAGCTGTTTTTT. It specifies CASSEFGANTGELFF.